This T cell receptor beta chain was sequenced during a study of T cells after yellow fever vaccination. Study-level results: CD4 and CD8 compartments shared a small share of clonotypes, likely from convergent recombination.

This clonotype was detected a few times. Its antigen is unknown. TCRdb called the 5' RACE reads again in MiXCR, with one record for every CDR3 protein. The data show approximately 350,000 distinct CDR3 sequences, around 10% seen once. The TCR comes from a man younger than 35 who received the YFV17D yellow fever vaccine. Sequencing was performed on PBMCs, taken on the day of the first yellow fever vaccination.

CDR3 sequence reads: CSARGRSGGETYNEQFF. In DNA, the CDR3 is TGCAGTGCTAGGGGCCGGAGCGGGGGAGAAACCTACAATGAGCAGTTCTTC. The genes are TRBV20-1 and TRBJ2-1; 8 bases are a match to TRBD2. This CDR3 is built from 17 residues. The ends lost 3 bases at V and 2 bases at J; junction bases unmatched: 12. Germline V gives CDR1 DFQATT, CDR2 SNEGSKA (reference sequence).